Below, 28 T cell receptor beta chains from the same sample are listed, as sequenced in a study of blood T cell repertoires in COVID-19. Profiling relied on immunoSEQ multiplex PCR, and the TCRdb table lists in-frame clones only, not all of them. The sample lists around 260,000 clones; approximately 90% were seen once. The sequencing input was peripheral blood. The receptors come from a woman aged 25 to 45 with active or convalescent COVID-19.

This clone was seen a handful of times. This chain links TRBV18 with TRBJ2-3; 9 bases fit TRBD2. Germline lookup yields CDR1 KGHSH and CDR2 LQKENI. The CDR3 loop spans 16 amino acids. The ends lost 4 bases at V and 1 base at J; junction bases unmatched: 6. CDR3 sequence (DNA): TGTGCCAGCTCACGGTCTAGCGGGACGGGCACAGATACGCAGTATTTT. Translated, it gives CASSRSSGTGTDTQYF.

The chain recombines TRBV2 with TRBJ1-5; no definite D call. The CDR3 loop spans 14 amino acids. CDR1 and CDR2 from the germline V gene are SNHLY and FYNNEI. Trimming stripped 4 bases from V and 9 bases from J, with 16 bases between. The CDR3 sequence: CASSGGPQFGPQHF. The CDR3 coding sequence is TGTGCCAGCAGTGGTGGGCCCCAATTCGGGCCCCAGCATTTT.

This chain connects TRBV7-2 to TRBJ2-7, with 13 positions matching TRBD2. CDR3 length equals 17 residues. CDR1 and CDR2 (germline): SGHTA, FQGNSA. After removal of 5 bases from V and 0 bases from J, the junction contained 7 bases not matched to a gene. CDR3: CASSLGLAGMSSYEQYF. The CDR3 region has the DNA TGTGCCAGCAGCCTGGGACTAGCGGGGATGAGCTCCTACGAGCAGTACTTC.

The chain couples TRBV7-8 to TRBJ1-1, with D perhaps TRBD1 (6 bases). The CDR3 consists of 13 residues. Per germline, CDR1 SGHVS and CDR2 FQNEAQ. The ends were cut back, 3 bases at V and 3 bases at J, with 8 bases in the middle. For the CDR3, the DNA is TGTGCCAGCAGCTTGGGACACTACACTGAAGCTTTCTTT. This translates into CASSLGHYTEAFF. Filled out from reference TRBV7-8 and TRBJ1-1, the complete variable domain reads GAGVSQSPRYKVAKRGQDVALRCDPISGHVSLFWYQQALGQGPEFLTYFQNEAQLDKSGLPSDRFFAERPEGSVSTLKIQRTQQEDSAVYLCASSLGHYTEAFFGQGTRLTVV.

This chain links TRBV7-8 with TRBJ2-5; 7 bases fit TRBD1. This CDR3 has 15 amino acids. J gave up 1 base and V 3 bases, and 5 bases lay outside the gene matches. Germline loops: CDR1 SGHVS, CDR2 FQNEAQ. The CDR3: CASSFTGAIQETQYF. As DNA, the CDR3 is TGTGCCAGCAGCTTCACAGGGGCCATCCAAGAGACCCAGTACTTC.

The chain uses TRBV7-9 and TRBJ2-6, with D uncertain. This CDR3 is 16 amino acids long. The germline CDR1 and CDR2 sequences are SEHNR and FQNEAQ (reference sequence). The ends were cut back, 5 bases at V and 0 bases at J, with 11 bases in the middle. The CDR3 DNA reads as TGTGCCAGCAGCCCCTCGAGGAGCTCTGGGGCCAACGTCCTGACTTTC. Protein: CASSPSRSSGANVLTF.

The gene calls are TRBV5-1 and TRBJ1-4; D gene ambiguous. Trimming removed 0 bases at V and 0 bases at J, with 3 bases between. Germline-derived CDR1 and CDR2 are SGHRS and YFSETQ. The CDR3 covers 14 residues. The CDR3 protein is CASSLDTTNEKLFF. The DNA for the CDR3 is TGCGCCAGCAGCTTGGACACAACTAATGAAAAACTGTTTTTT.

The chain carries TRBV30 and TRBJ2-7, with 7 bases matching TRBD1. V lost 0 bases and J lost 6; bases outside the gene matches: 11. CDR3 length equals 15 residues. Per germline, CDR1 GTSNPN and CDR2 SVGIG (reference sequence). CDR3 sequence: CAWSVAPRQGTEQYF. CDR3 sequence (DNA): TGTGCCTGGAGTGTAGCCCCTCGACAGGGAACCGAGCAGTACTTC. Using reference TRBV30 and TRBJ2-7 for the parts outside the CDR3, the full variable domain is SQTIHQWPATLVQPVGSPLSLECTVEGTSNPNLYWYRQAAGRGLQLLFYSVGIGQISSEVPQNLSASRPQDRQFILSSKKLLLSDSGFYLCAWSVAPRQGTEQYFGPGTRLTVT.

The chain uses TRBV5-5 and TRBJ1-6; D is possibly TRBD1 (5 bases). Germline V gives CDR1 SGHKS, CDR2 YYEKEE (reference sequence). Trimming pared 2 bases from V and 10 bases from J, leaving 16 bases between. This CDR3 has 15 residues. CDR3 loop: CASSFSSGPGSPLHF. CDR3 coding DNA: TGTGCCAGCAGCTTTTCATCAGGGCCTGGGTCACCCCTCCACTTT.

This rearrangement joins TRBV7-8 to TRBJ2-3, with a possible D match to TRBD2 (6 bases). V lost 6 bases to trimming and J lost 2 bases, with 18 bases between them. CDR3 length: 16 residues. Germline CDR1 reads SGHVS; CDR2 reads FQNEAQ. This chain's CDR3 is CASRPRTTGVTDTQYF. In nucleotides, the CDR3 is TGTGCCAGCAGACCACGGACGACGGGGGTCACAGATACGCAGTATTTT.

The rearrangement uses TRBV7-2 and TRBJ1-2; 7 nucleotides agree with TRBD1. Trimming at V came to 1 base and at J to 3 bases, leaving 8 bases not matched to a gene. The CDR3 contains 16 residues. CDR1 and CDR2 (germline): SGHTA, FQGNSA. In DNA form, the CDR3 reads TGTGCCAGCAGCTTAGGCCAGGGGGTCCACTACTATGGCTACACCTTC. This gives the protein CASSLGQGVHYYGYTF.

About this clone: The same CDR3 is also encoded by other DNA sequences in this sample. The chain links TRBV5-1 to TRBJ2-5; 7 bases match TRBD1. The trim removed 0 bases at V and 2 bases at J, leaving 1 base unmatched. This CDR3 spans 14 amino acids. CDR1 is SGHRS, CDR2 YFSETQ, per germline. The CDR3 protein is CASSLGQGQETQYF. DNA of the CDR3: TGCGCCAGCAGCTTGGGACAGGGACAAGAGACCCAGTACTTC.

The J gene is TRBJ1-1, the V gene TRBV5-1; TRBD1 matches 9 bases. Per germline, CDR1 SGHRS and CDR2 YFSETQ. V lost 4 bases to trimming and J lost 5 bases; unmatched junction nucleotides: 6. The CDR3 covers 14 residues. DNA of the CDR3: TGCGCCAGCAGCATGGGACAGGGCGGAACTGAAGCTTTCTTT. Encoded protein: CASSMGQGGTEAFF.

This clone was detected only once. The genes are TRBV10-1 and TRBJ1-1; D remains unclear. Germline V gene data show CDR1 as WNHNN and CDR2 as SYGVQD (reference sequence). V lost 8 bases and J 3 bases, leaving 16 bases between the germline ends. CDR3 length: 14 residues. CDR3 bases: TGCGCCAGCTCCCTGGCAGCGAGGGACACTGAAGCTTTCTTT. This translates into CASSLAARDTEAFF.

This sequence joins TRBV7-2 and TRBJ2-7; no clear D gene. The germline CDR1 and CDR2 sequences are SGHTA and FQGNSA. Deletions cut 5 bases from V and 5 bases from J, with 25 bases between. There are 17 residues in the CDR3. This chain's CDR3 is CASSPDGARISYDEQYF. The CDR3 coding sequence is TGTGCCAGCAGCCCGGATGGCGCGAGGATTTCCTACGACGAGCAGTACTTC.

The rearrangement joins TRBV9 to TRBJ2-3, with 7 bases aligning to TRBD1. CDR3 length equals 14 residues. V trimming: 0 bases; J trimming: 4 bases; junction bases outside the gene matches: 2. CDR1 and CDR2 (germline): SGDLS, YYNGEE. This CDR3 is CASSVGGGADTQYF. In DNA form, the CDR3 reads TGTGCCAGCAGCGTAGGAGGGGGCGCAGATACGCAGTATTTT.

The rearrangement joins TRBV7-2 to TRBJ1-4; no clear D gene. In germline, CDR1 is SGHTA, CDR2 FQGNSA. The CDR3 is made up of 14 amino acids. Trimming pared 4 bases from V and 0 bases from J, leaving 6 bases between. DNA for the CDR3: TGTGCCAGCAGCTCCGTCCCAACTAATGAAAAACTGTTTTTT. Its translation: CASSSVPTNEKLFF.

The chain uses TRBV7-9 and TRBJ1-2; no firm D call. The CDR3 has 14 residues. The germline V gene encodes CDR1 SEHNR and CDR2 FQNEAQ (reference sequence). The V end was cut by 4 bases, the J end by 8 bases, with 17 bases between. The CDR3 loop reads CASSSEARGGGYTF. In DNA form, the CDR3 reads TGTGCCAGCAGCTCGGAAGCCCGGGGAGGCGGCTACACCTTC.

The chain links TRBV4-3 to TRBJ1-4; weak D call: TRBD1 (5 bases). The V and J ends lost 1 base and 8 bases respectively, with 14 bases between them. There are 15 residues in the CDR3. From germline, CDR1 is LGHNA and CDR2 YSLEER. DNA of the CDR3: TGCGCCAGCAGCCAAGCGGCAGGGCGTGAGGAAAAACTGTTTTTT. Protein product: CASSQAAGREEKLFF.

The chain is built from TRBV9 and TRBJ1-5, with 8 bases lining up with TRBD1. CDR3 length: 15 amino acids. The germline CDR1 and CDR2 sequences are SGDLS and YYNGEE. V lost 1 base and J lost 3; bases outside the gene matches: 3. CDR3 nucleotide sequence: TGTGCCAGCAGCGTACAGGGGGCTCCCAATCAGCCCCAGCATTTT. Amino acids: CASSVQGAPNQPQHF.

V gene TRBV6-2 or TRBV6-3 combines with J gene TRBJ2-3; 10 positions match TRBD2. Per the germline V gene, CDR1 is MNHEY and CDR2 is SVGEGT. This CDR3 region has 17 residues. J gave up 4 bases and V 4 bases, and 11 bases lay outside the gene matches. The CDR3 sequence: CASSSPPLAGASDTQYF. CDR3 nucleotide sequence: TGTGCCAGCAGTTCTCCACCCCTAGCGGGGGCTTCAGATACGCAGTATTTT.

The V and J genes are TRBV4-3 and TRBJ1-2; TRBD1 is a possible D gene (6 bases). Germline V gene lookup returns CDR1 LGHNA and CDR2 YSLEER. Trimming removed 0 bases at V and 8 bases at J, with 13 bases between. CDR3 size: 14 residues. The CDR3 sequence: CASSQEGARRGYTF. In DNA, the CDR3 is TGCGCCAGCAGCCAAGAGGGGGCCCGGAGAGGCTACACCTTC.

The chain has TRBV2 and TRBJ2-7; 12 positions match TRBD1. Trimming removed 7 bases from V and 4 bases from J; junction bases left unmatched: 5. In germline, CDR1 is SNHLY, CDR2 FYNNEI. The CDR3 consists of 14 residues. CDR3 coding DNA: TGTGCCAGCAAATGGGGACAGGGGGCGTACGAGCAGTACTTC. Translating it yields CASKWGQGAYEQYF.

The chain couples TRBV27 to TRBJ1-5; 9 positions agree with TRBD1. Germline V gene lookup returns CDR1 MNHEY and CDR2 SMNVEV (reference sequence). CDR3 size: 16 residues. Trimming removed 5 bases from V and 3 bases from J; junction bases left unmatched: 8. The CDR3 here is CASSKLTGGYNQPQHF. The CDR3 region has the DNA TGTGCCAGCAGTAAACTTACAGGGGGCTACAATCAGCCCCAGCATTTT.

This clone has just one count. The rearrangement links TRBV6-9 to TRBJ2-7, with D unclear. V was pared by 5 bases and J by 4 bases, with 6 bases between. Germline assignment: CDR1 MNHGY and CDR2 SVAAGI. The length of the CDR3 is 11 residues. CDR3 coding DNA: TGTGCCAGCAGTGCCGGGTACGAGCAGTACTTC. Encoded protein: CASSAGYEQYF.

The rearrangement links TRBV19 to TRBJ1-4; 11 bases are shared with TRBD1. CDR1 and CDR2 (germline): LNHDA, SQIVND (reference sequence). The junction had 5 bases not matched to a gene; V was cut back by 6 bases and J by 8 bases. This CDR3 spans 14 amino acids. CDR3 nucleotide sequence: TGTGCCAGTAGCCCGGACAGGGGGCAAGAAAAACTGTTTTTT. Its protein product is CASSPDRGQEKLFF.

This chain joins TRBV5-6 and TRBJ2-3; no reliable D call. The length of the CDR3 is 15 residues. Trimming stripped 0 bases from V and 4 bases from J, with 12 bases between. Per the germline V gene, CDR1 is SGHDT and CDR2 is YYEEEE. CDR3: CASSLGPSAADTQYF. The CDR3, as DNA: TGTGCCAGCAGCTTGGGGCCGTCCGCGGCAGATACGCAGTATTTT.

The chain has TRBV5-4 and TRBJ1-1; a possible D gene is TRBD1 (6 bases). In germline, CDR1 is SGHNT, CDR2 YYREEE (reference sequence). The CDR3 is 16 residues long. Trimming pared 4 bases from V and 4 bases from J, leaving 20 bases between. The CDR3 spells CASSPTYDRSSTEAFF. CDR3 bases: TGTGCCAGCAGCCCTACCTACGACAGGAGTTCCACTGAAGCTTTCTTT. Full variable domain (missing parts from reference TRBV5-4 and TRBJ1-1): ETGVTQSPTHLIKTRGQQVTLRCSSQSGHNTVSWYQQALGQGPQFIFQYYREEENGRGNFPPRFSGLQFPNYSSELNVNALELDDSALYLCASSPTYDRSSTEAFFGQGTRLTVV.